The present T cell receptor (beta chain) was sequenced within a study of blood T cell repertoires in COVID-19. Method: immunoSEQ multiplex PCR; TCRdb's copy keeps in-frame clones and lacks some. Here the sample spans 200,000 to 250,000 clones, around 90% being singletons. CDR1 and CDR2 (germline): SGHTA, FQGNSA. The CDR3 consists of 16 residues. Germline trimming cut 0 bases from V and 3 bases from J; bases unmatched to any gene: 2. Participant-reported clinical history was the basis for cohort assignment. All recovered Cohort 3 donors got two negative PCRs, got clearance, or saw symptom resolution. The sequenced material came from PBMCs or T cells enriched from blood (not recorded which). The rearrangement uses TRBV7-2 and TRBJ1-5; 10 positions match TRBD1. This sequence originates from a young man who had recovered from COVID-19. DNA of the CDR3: TGTGCCAGCAGCTTAGCGACAGGGGGCACCAATCAGCCCCAGCATTTT. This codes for CASSLATGGTNQPQHF.